These T cell receptor beta chains were read from a single sample in a study of cytomegalovirus exposure and HLA in healthy donors. Here immunoSEQ multiplex PCR was the method, and the copy in TCRdb shows in-frame clones only, minus some. The sample includes 150,000 to 200,000 clones, 80% seen only once; the top ten take 6% to 7.5%. The sample taken for sequencing was PBMCs. All receptors derive from a man aged 30 to 39 in good health and CMV-seropositive. Each CDR3 is given with its conserved first and last residue.

TRBJ2-7 TRBV27 CASSFRGAGYEQYF
TRBJ1-1 TRBV4-3 CASSQDSRRGTEAFF
TRBJ2-1 TRBV4-2 CASSRTGAGLAGGSSYNEQFF
TRBJ2-5 TRBV7-2 CASSPGRENQYF
TRBJ2-7 TRBV9 CASSVGGDLSYEQYF
TRBJ2-7 TRBV11-1 CASSPGLGVYEQYF
TRBJ1-4 TRBV27 CASSLRGGGEKLFF
TRBJ2-7 TRBV5-1 CASSTSTGVGGYEQYF
TRBJ1-6 TRBV6-1 CASTVGGQPNSPLHF
TRBJ2-7 TRBV5-1 CASREGRAGKEDEQYF
TRBJ2-3 TRBV11-2 CASSFGRGGDTQYF
TRBJ2-3 TRBV4-2 CASSPHNLSSGGTDTQYF
TRBJ2-5 TRBV7-2 CASSLRLGLAQETQYF
TRBJ1-4 TRBV6-6 CASRLTGSEGKLFF
TRBJ1-1 TRBV18 CASSPYNFRGGNTEAFF
TRBJ1-3 TRBV4-3 CASSQGVTGSGNTIYF
TRBJ2-1 TRBV27 CASSTQAGGEQFF
TRBJ1-2 TRBV7-9 CSSSTRTEGYTF
TRBJ1-1 TRBV11-3 CASSSSLTGGEAFF
TRBJ1-3 TRBV7-9 CASSSKWTGQNTIYF
TRBJ2-1 TRBV6-5 CASSYSRAGGPTEQFF
TRBJ2-7 TRBV19 CASSIGDRGTYEQYF
TRBJ2-6 TRBV9 CASSVGLGQGPEANVLTF
TRBJ1-2 TRBV6-1 CASSEDPGGYGYTF
TRBJ2-7 TRBV10-3 CAISDPRVLHYEQYF
TRBJ2-1 TRBV30 CAWSHGGGDEQFF
TRBJ2-5 TRBV5-1 CASSPLTRTGRSEEQYF
TRBJ2-1 TRBV7-3 CASSYGTGDNEQFF
TRBJ1-6 TRBV27 CASRDRVNSPLHF
TRBJ2-2 TRBV11-3 CASSFGGITGELFF
TRBJ2-7 TRBV28 CASSRTSPYEQYF
TRBJ2-1 TRBV6-4 CASSYRAGGPDEQFF
TRBJ2-3 TRBV4-3 CASSQESLAGGGTDTQYF
TRBJ1-1 TRBV14 CASSQQANTEAFF
TRBJ1-2 TRBV27 CASSLSQGANGYTF
TRBJ2-7 TRBV9 CANRLARTYEQYF
TRBJ2-7 TRBV28 CASNGGQSYEQYF
TRBJ2-2 TRBV7-3 CASSLASGRTGELFF
TRBJ2-3 TRBV5-1 CASSLGDRGGDTQYF
TRBJ2-7 TRBV29-1 CSVKPTGSYEQYF
TRBJ2-2 TRBV4-1 CASSPRFGRGANTGELFF
TRBJ2-2 TRBV5-4 CASSLRGLEVTGELFF
TRBJ1-1 TRBV4-3 CASSQEPRTEAFF